This T cell receptor beta chain was observed in a study of shared clonotypes between healthy human individuals. The study's findings and limits: A handful of donors shared approximately 5% of their naive CD4 clonotypes. Sharing of clonotypes among donors was expected to vary with sequencing depth.

Assay: immunoSEQ multiplex PCR; the TCRdb copy retains only in-frame clones and omits some. The sample lists under 1,900,000 clones, 97% to 99% occurring once. Nashville, Tennessee was home to all donors, who were Caucasian adults. Naive CD4+ cells were CD45RA-selected; the remaining cells were memory. A word on this clone: Its antigen is not identified.

With V trimmed by 1 base and J by 0 bases, 11 bases remained unmatched. This CDR3 is built from 18 residues. Germline loops: CDR1 SGHDT, CDR2 YYEEEE. The genes are TRBV5-6 and TRBJ2-7; TRBD1 matches 9 bases. This sequence originates from a man aged 25 to 45 in good health. Sequencing was carried out using naive CD4+ T cells sorted from blood. Subset specified: CD45RA+ positively selected. CDR3 amino acids: CASSLRITGQGFSYEQYF. The CDR3 DNA is TGTGCCAGCAGCTTGAGGATTACTGGACAGGGGTTCTCCTACGAGCAGTACTTC. Drawing the rest from reference TRBV5-6 and TRBJ2-7, the complete variable domain is DAGVTQSPTHLIKTRGQQVTLRCSPKSGHDTVSWYQQALGQGPQFIFQYYEEEERQRGNFPDRFSGHQFPNYSSELNVNALLLGDSALYLCASSLRITGQGFSYEQYFGPGTRLTVT.